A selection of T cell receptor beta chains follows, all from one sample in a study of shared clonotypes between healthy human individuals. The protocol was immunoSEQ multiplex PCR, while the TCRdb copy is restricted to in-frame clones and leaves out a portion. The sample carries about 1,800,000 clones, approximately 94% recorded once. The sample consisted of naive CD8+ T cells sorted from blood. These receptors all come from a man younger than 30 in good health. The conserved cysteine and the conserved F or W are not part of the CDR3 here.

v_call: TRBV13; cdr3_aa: ASSYERGAAEAF
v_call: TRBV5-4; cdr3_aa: ASSQSLTGISYEQY
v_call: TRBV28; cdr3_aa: ASSFGGDYGYT
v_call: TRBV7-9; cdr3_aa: ASSPGVSGAVAEAF
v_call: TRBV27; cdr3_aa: ASRGQPYNSPLH
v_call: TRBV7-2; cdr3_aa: ASSLDETQY
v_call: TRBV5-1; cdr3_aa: ASSTGLFNTGELF
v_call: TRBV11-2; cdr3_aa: ASSPDRFYSGNTIY
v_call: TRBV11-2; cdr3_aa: ASSLGRDRALNEQF
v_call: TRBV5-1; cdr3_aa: ASSLAPGQSKTTGELF
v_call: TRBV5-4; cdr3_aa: ASSLIGLTEAF
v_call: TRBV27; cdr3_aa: ASSPAYEQY
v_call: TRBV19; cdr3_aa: ASSISLPPPPYEQY
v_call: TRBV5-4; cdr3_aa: ASSLGQETYYGYT
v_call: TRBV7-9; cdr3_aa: ASSPGTQETQY
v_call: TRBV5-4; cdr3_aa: ASSTGLAGPYEQY
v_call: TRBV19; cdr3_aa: ASRDGGTGELF
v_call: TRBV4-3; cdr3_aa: ASSHVTGITNTEAF
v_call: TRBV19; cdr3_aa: ASSPGLGNYEQY
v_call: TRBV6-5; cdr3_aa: ASSYSFDGELF
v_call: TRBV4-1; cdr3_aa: ASSQAGTYYGYT
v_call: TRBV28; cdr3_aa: ASSLEGAGELF
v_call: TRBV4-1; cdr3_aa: ASSQRVSETQY
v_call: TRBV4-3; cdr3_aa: ASSQDLGWTGWQY
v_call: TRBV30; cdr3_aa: AWSVGRLATEAF
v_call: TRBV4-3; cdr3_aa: ASSQVVRGIVGGYT
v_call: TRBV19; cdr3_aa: ASSYDRETEAF
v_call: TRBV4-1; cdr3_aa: ASSHPGTPVFGELF
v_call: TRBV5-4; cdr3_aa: AISPNTGELF
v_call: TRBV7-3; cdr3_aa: ASSYIAGGEETQY
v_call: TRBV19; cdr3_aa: ASRPTGNTEAF
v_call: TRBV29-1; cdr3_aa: SVEHLGGEAF
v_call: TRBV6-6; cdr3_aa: ASIDKGTEAF
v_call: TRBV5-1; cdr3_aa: ASSLTWLAESTGELF
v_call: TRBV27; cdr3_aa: ASRLLAGVTGELF
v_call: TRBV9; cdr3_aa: ASSVVGGIGSYNEQF
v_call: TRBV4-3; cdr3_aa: ASSQDEASYEQY
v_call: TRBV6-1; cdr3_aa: ASSEKAPGQPLRRLNTEAF
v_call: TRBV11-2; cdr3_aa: ASSPTLTNSTDTQY
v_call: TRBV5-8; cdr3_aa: ASGLGQGPYEQY
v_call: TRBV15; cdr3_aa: ATSSIDSSNEKLF
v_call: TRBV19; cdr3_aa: ASSIKTGFPGELF
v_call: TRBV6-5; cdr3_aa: ASSYVVGYTQY
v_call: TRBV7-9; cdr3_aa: ASSPGVGLISYEQY
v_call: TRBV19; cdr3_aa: ASRDRGLAGNTGELF
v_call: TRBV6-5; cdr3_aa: ASSSQLAGGFSEQF
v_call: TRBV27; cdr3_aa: ASSPLDRANSYEQY
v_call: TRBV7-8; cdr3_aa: ASSPGQGSNQPQH
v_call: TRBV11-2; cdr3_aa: ASSLLAGSYNEQF
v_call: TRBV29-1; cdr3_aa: SGIGGTGELF
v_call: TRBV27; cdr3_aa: ASRQDSSYEQY
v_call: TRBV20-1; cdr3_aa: SARQGVEQY
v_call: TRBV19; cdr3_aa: ASSIGWNTGELF
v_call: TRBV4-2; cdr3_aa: ASSQGSIEQF
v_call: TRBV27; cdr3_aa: ASSIAGSNQPQH
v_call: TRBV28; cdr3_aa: ASSMTGGSYEQY
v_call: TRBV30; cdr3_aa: AWETRLTDTQY
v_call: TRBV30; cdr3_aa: AWSLAGDYNEQF
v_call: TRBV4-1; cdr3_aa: ASSQDNGFTDTQY
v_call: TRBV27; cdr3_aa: ASTPSPSGADTQY